The 15 T cell receptor beta chains in this list originate from one sample, sequenced in a study of blood T cell repertoires in COVID-19. Clones were sequenced by immunoSEQ multiplex PCR, and TCRdb holds only the in-frame ones, with some missing. The table lists 250,000 to 350,000 clones, 70% to 85% of them singletons, with over 1.3% in the top ten. The sample comprised peripheral blood. The receptor source for this set is a human donor with COVID-19, enrolled during active disease. The donor label of this sample is uncertain.

The rearrangement links TRBV10-3 to TRBJ2-7, with TRBD1 identical over 9 bases. In germline, CDR1 is ENHRY, CDR2 SYGVKD. The CDR3 spans 14 residues. With V trimmed by 4 bases and J by 6 bases, 7 bases remained unmatched. The CDR3, as DNA: TGTGCCATCAGTGGGACAGGGGATAGGGTCGAGCAGTACTTC. Translation: CAISGTGDRVEQYF.

V gene TRBV6-6 combines with J gene TRBJ1-5; perhaps TRBD1 as D (6 bases). V dropped 7 bases and J dropped 4 bases, with 17 bases sitting between them. CDR1 is MNHNY, CDR2 SVGAGI, per germline (reference sequence). The CDR3 has 15 amino acids. DNA of the CDR3: TGTGCCAGCACAACGACAGGAAAGGGGAATCAGCCCCAGCATTTT. Translating gives CASTTTGKGNQPQHF.

V usage is TRBV11-2 and J usage is TRBJ2-5; no clear D. V was cut by 3 bases and J by 0 bases, with 8 bases left in between. The CDR3 spans 14 residues. Germline V lookup: CDR1 SGHAT, CDR2 FQNNGV. The DNA for the CDR3 is TGTGCCAGCAGCTTTTTAGTAGACCAAGAGACCCAGTACTTC. Amino acid sequence: CASSFLVDQETQYF.

About this clone: A read error may account for a junction end that differs from germline. This chain uses TRBV6-5 with TRBJ2-7; TRBD2 aligns across 12 bases. The CDR3 is 15 residues long. Germline lookup yields CDR1 MNHEY and CDR2 SVGAGI. The CDR3 bases are TGTGCCAGCAGTTACTCGATGTTAGCTAGCGGGAGGGAAACCTTC. Amino acid sequence: CASSYSMLASGRETF.

V is TRBV7-8 and J is TRBJ2-1, with 8 nucleotides matching TRBD1. J lost 8 bases, V lost 5 bases, and 17 bases had no gene match. The germline CDR1 and CDR2 sequences are SGHVS and FQNEAQ. The CDR3 length is 17 residues. The chain's CDR3 is CASSKGQGSGGRYEQFF. CDR3 nucleotide sequence: TGTGCCAGCAGCAAAGGACAGGGAAGTGGTGGTCGCTATGAGCAGTTCTTC. Full variable domain (outside the CDR3, taken from reference TRBV7-8 and TRBJ2-1): GAGVSQSPRYKVAKRGQDVALRCDPISGHVSLFWYQQALGQGPEFLTYFQNEAQLDKSGLPSDRFFAERPEGSVSTLKIQRTQQEDSAVYLCASSKGQGSGGRYEQFFGPGTRLTVL.

This clone was picked up one time. The rearrangement links TRBV19 to TRBJ1-2; 9 positions match TRBD1. The CDR3 is 15 amino acids. With 11 bases clipped from V and 9 bases from J, the junction kept 19 bases outside the gene matches. Germline-derived CDR1 and CDR2 are LNHDA and SQIVND (reference sequence). CDR3 amino acids: CASTPSTGTGFSYTF. The CDR3 DNA reads as TGTGCCTCAACGCCCTCAACCGGGACAGGGTTTAGCTACACCTTC.

The V call is TRBV7-2, the J call TRBJ1-5, with D perhaps matching TRBD1 (5 bases). Trimming cost V 5 bases and J 7 bases, with 12 bases left between them. Germline CDR1 SGHTA, CDR2 FQGNSA. The CDR3 spans 13 residues. CDR3: CASSPARVQPQHF. CDR3 DNA sequence: TGTGCCAGCAGCCCAGCCAGGGTACAGCCCCAGCATTTT.

The chain recombines TRBV7-2 with TRBJ2-2; TRBD2 aligns across 9 bases. The V gene's germline CDR1 is SGHTA and CDR2 FQGNSA. This CDR3 spans 17 amino acids. V trimming: 3 bases; J trimming: 2 bases; junction bases outside the gene matches: 7. Here the CDR3 DNA reads TGTGCCAGCAGCTTTCGTTCGCTAGCGGGAAACACCGGGGAGCTGTTTTTT. Translated: CASSFRSLAGNTGELFF.

The chain links TRBV6-5 to TRBJ1-2; TRBD1 agrees at 8 bases. After removal of 6 bases from V and 7 bases from J, the junction contained 10 bases not matched to a gene. The germline V gene encodes CDR1 MNHEY and CDR2 SVGAGI. The CDR3 totals 14 residues. The CDR3 is CASSCGQGGCGYTF. The CDR3 DNA reads TGTGCCAGCAGCTGTGGACAGGGTGGATGTGGCTACACCTTC.

The J gene is TRBJ2-7, the V gene TRBV6-2 or TRBV6-3, with 9 bases fitting TRBD1. Germline V gene data show CDR1 as MNHEY and CDR2 as SVGEGT. This CDR3 region has 17 residues. Trimming cost V 3 bases and J 3 bases; bases outside gene matches: 12. CDR3 sequence reads: CASSYPEGTGRLYEQYF. For the CDR3, the DNA is TGTGCCAGCAGTTATCCGGAAGGGACAGGGCGGCTCTACGAGCAGTACTTC.

This chain uses TRBV9 with TRBJ2-1; 8 bases are shared with TRBD2. The length of the CDR3 is 17 residues. With V trimmed by 0 bases and J by 2 bases, 7 bases remained unmatched. Germline CDR1 reads SGDLS; CDR2 reads YYNGEE. CDR3 sequence reads: CASSVVPSGGTYNEQFF. CDR3 coding DNA: TGTGCCAGCAGCGTAGTCCCCAGCGGGGGTACCTACAATGAGCAGTTCTTC.

The chain has TRBV10-3 and TRBJ2-7, with 8 bases identical to TRBD2. With V trimmed by 4 bases and J by 7 bases, 6 bases remained unmatched. Germline CDR1 and CDR2: ENHRY and SYGVKD. The CDR3 is 13 amino acids. The CDR3 reads CAISVVAGLEQYF. CDR3 DNA: TGTGCCATCAGTGTAGTAGCGGGACTGGAGCAGTACTTC.

The gene calls are TRBV7-9 and TRBJ2-1, with D maybe TRBD1 (6 bases). V lost 5 bases and J 7 bases, leaving 12 bases between the germline ends. Per the germline V gene, CDR1 is SEHNR and CDR2 is FQNEAQ (reference sequence). The CDR3 spans 13 residues. Here the CDR3 reads CASSLSTGNEQFF. CDR3 nucleotides: TGTGCCAGCAGCCTTTCAACAGGGAATGAGCAGTTCTTC.

The chain has TRBV9 and TRBJ2-2; TRBD1 matches at 7 bases. J gave up 8 bases and V 0 bases, and 13 bases lay outside the gene matches. Germline V gene sequence: CDR1 SGDLS, CDR2 YYNGEE. The CDR3 length is 17 residues. CDR3 DNA sequence: TGTGCCAGCAGCGTAGCCCTGACAGGGATGGTGTTGGGGGAGCTGTTTTTT. Its translation: CASSVALTGMVLGELFF.

The V gene is TRBV9, the J gene TRBJ1-5; D is perhaps TRBD1 (6 bases). Germline V gene data show CDR1 as SGDLS and CDR2 as YYNGEE. V was clipped by 0 bases and J by 5 bases, with 6 bases between them. This CDR3 spans 13 amino acids. DNA for the CDR3: TGTGCCAGCAGCGTAGGGACAGATCAGCCCCAGCATTTT. Translation gives CASSVGTDQPQHF.